One sample yielded the 10 T cell receptor beta chains listed below, sequenced in a study of blood T cells in healthy people across ages. A J-beta primer mix and a sample-barcoded 5' primer were used in a second PCR of roughly 6 to 11 cycles. TCRdb re-derived calls from the 5' RACE reads in MiXCR, one entry per CDR3 protein. The table lists around 800,000 distinct CDR3 sequences, 40% to 65% of them singletons. Sequenced material: blood. The origin of the receptors is an elderly man in good health.

The chain has TRBV18 and TRBJ1-1; D unclear. CDR1 KGHSH and CDR2 LQKENI come from the germline V gene. The CDR3 consists of 11 residues. V lost 1 base to trimming and J lost 7 bases, with 4 bases between them. The CDR3 is CASSPQGEAFF. The CDR3 region has the DNA TGTGCCAGCTCACCACAGGGTGAAGCTTTCTTT.

This chain joins TRBV15 and TRBJ2-7; unclear D gene. Germline V gene sequence: CDR1 LNHNV, CDR2 YYDKDF (reference sequence). V dropped 3 bases and J dropped 2 bases, with 11 bases sitting between them. The CDR3 covers 14 residues. Written as DNA, the CDR3 is TGTGCCACCAGCAGGGGCTACGCCACCTACGAGCAGTACTTC. Translating gives CATSRGYATYEQYF.

This chain uses TRBV10-2 with TRBJ1-5; weak D call: TRBD1 (5 bases). V lost 10 bases to trimming and J lost 3 bases, with 13 bases between them. The germline gives CDR1 WSHSY, CDR2 SAAADI. The CDR3 has 13 residues. CDR3 in DNA: TGCGCCACCCTGGACACCTTCAATCAGCCCCAGCATTTT. Residues: CATLDTFNQPQHF.

The chain uses TRBV7-2 and TRBJ1-5, with TRBD1 as a possible D gene (5 bases). Trimming left V 5 bases short and J 1 base short, with 12 bases between. The CDR3 is 15 amino acids. Germline lookup yields CDR1 SGHTA and CDR2 FQGNSA. The CDR3 protein is CASSRDSLSNQPQHF. The DNA for the CDR3 is TGTGCCAGCAGCCGCGACAGCCTCAGCAATCAGCCCCAGCATTTT.

The V gene is TRBV3-1, the J gene TRBJ1-4; unclear D gene. CDR3 length equals 14 residues. Germline loops: CDR1 LGHDT, CDR2 YNNKEL (reference sequence). Trimming shortened V by 0 bases and J by 8 bases, and 10 bases separated the two germline ends. CDR3 DNA: TGTGCCAGCAGCCAAGATCGCGGGAGCGAAAAACTGTTTTTT. This codes for CASSQDRGSEKLFF.

This chain uses TRBV2 with TRBJ2-4, with D perhaps TRBD1 or TRBD2 (5 bases each). V was trimmed by 1 base and J by 3 bases, leaving 16 bases between them. CDR3 length: 17 amino acids. The V gene's germline CDR1 is SNHLY and CDR2 FYNNEI. The CDR3 DNA reads TGTGCCAGCAGTGAAGGGTGGGACCGATCTTACAAAAACATTCAGTACTTC. Its translation: CASSEGWDRSYKNIQYF.

This clonotype came up once. V gene TRBV27 combines with J gene TRBJ2-1; 8 nucleotides match TRBD1. V gave up 6 bases and J gave up 12 bases; unmatched junction bases: 13. Germline V gene lookup returns CDR1 MNHEY and CDR2 SMNVEV (reference sequence). This CDR3 is 14 amino acids long. Here the CDR3 DNA reads TGTGCCAGCAGACCGGACAGGGTAATCAAGGGGCAGTTCTTC. It translates to CASRPDRVIKGQFF.

This clonotype showed up just a few times. The genes are TRBV5-1 and TRBJ2-7; 14 bases align to TRBD2. The V segment lost 4 bases and the J segment 3 bases; nucleotides outside the gene matches: 6. The germline gives CDR1 SGHRS, CDR2 YFSETQ. The CDR3 has 16 residues. CDR3 protein: CASSGGTSGGGYEQYF. The CDR3 DNA sequence: TGCGCCAGCAGCGGTGGGACTAGCGGGGGCGGCTACGAGCAGTACTTC.

The CDR3 protein is CASREGPSRYAYF. The CDR3 region has the DNA TGTGCCAGCAGGGAGGGACCCTCGAGATACGCGTATTTT. J is TRBJ2-3 and V is TRBV2; D possibly corresponds to TRBD2 (6 bases). Germline assignment: CDR1 SNHLY and CDR2 FYNNEI. This CDR3 has 13 amino acids. V shed 6 bases and J shed 14 bases, with 21 bases lying between them.

This clonotype was observed a few times. CDR3 nucleotides: TGCGCCAGCAGCTCCGGACAGGGGTCGGGCAATGAGCAGTTCTTC. Protein sequence: CASSSGQGSGNEQFF. The chain joins TRBV5-1 to TRBJ2-1, with 9 bases identical to TRBD1. Trimming took 3 bases from V and 6 from J; bases not matched to a gene: 7. The CDR3 runs 15 residues. Germline CDR1 and CDR2: SGHRS and YFSETQ.